This TCR beta chain originates from a study of blood T cells in healthy people across ages. A sample-barcoded 5' primer and a J-beta primer mix were used in a second PCR of roughly 7 to 11 cycles. Each cDNA was tagged by a template-switch adaptor containing 12 random nucleotides. One entry per CDR3 protein, called by TCRdb with MiXCR from the 5' RACE reads. The table includes about 1.4 million distinct CDR3 sequences, roughly 59% detected once. Regarding the study as a whole: Diversity was higher, and naive CD4+ cells more numerous, in long-lived donors than in aged donors.

The V end was cut by 0 bases, the J end by 2 bases, with 13 bases between. The germline CDR1 and CDR2 sequences are MNHEY and SVGEGT. The CDR3 is 16 amino acids. Each sample provided at least 5 micrograms of extracted total RNA. With regard to this clonotype: Its specificity is not known.

The TCR sequence derives from a man in his late teens or twenties in good health. This chain links TRBV6-2 or TRBV6-3 with TRBJ2-5, with unresolved D. Material for sequencing was blood. CDR3 region: CASSYSRYQVQETQYF. As DNA, the CDR3 is TGTGCCAGCAGTTACTCGAGGTACCAGGTTCAAGAGACCCAGTACTTC.